This T cell receptor beta chain was sequenced during a study of blood T cell repertoires in COVID-19. Assay: immunoSEQ multiplex PCR; the TCRdb copy retains only in-frame clones and omits some. Of 390,000 or so clones listed, 75% to 90% are singletons. Cohort 3 donors counted as recovered after two negative PCRs, clearance, or resolved symptoms. The ends were cut back, 5 bases at V and 1 base at J, with 12 bases in the middle. CDR3 length: 14 amino acids. Germline V gene sequence: CDR1 PRHDT, CDR2 FYEKMQ (reference sequence). The sequenced material came from PBMCs or T cells enriched from blood (not recorded which). The chain joins TRBV13 to TRBJ2-7; possible D gene TRBD2, 5 bases. The sequence came from a woman aged 50 to 60 who had recovered from COVID-19. The CDR3 sequence is CASSLGRVSYEQYF. The CDR3 DNA reads as TGTGCCAGCAGCCTCGGGCGGGTGTCCTACGAGCAGTACTTC. The full variable domain, with the rest looked up from reference TRBV13 and TRBJ2-7, is AAGVIQSPRHLIKEKRETATLKCYPIPRHDTVYWYQQGPGQDPQFLISFYEKMQSDKGSIPDRFSAQQFSDYHSELNMSSLELGDSALYFCASSLGRVSYEQYFGPGTRLTVT.